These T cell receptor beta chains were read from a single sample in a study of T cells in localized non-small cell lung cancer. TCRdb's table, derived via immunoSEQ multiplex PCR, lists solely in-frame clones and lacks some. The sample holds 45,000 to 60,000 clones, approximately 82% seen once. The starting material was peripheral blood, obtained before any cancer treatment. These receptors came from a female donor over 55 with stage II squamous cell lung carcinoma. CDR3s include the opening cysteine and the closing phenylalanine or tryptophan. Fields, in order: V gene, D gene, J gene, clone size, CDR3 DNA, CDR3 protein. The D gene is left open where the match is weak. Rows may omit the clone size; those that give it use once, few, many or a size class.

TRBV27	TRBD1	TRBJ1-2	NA	TGTGCCAGCAGTTTATTTCCAGGCCAGGGGGGCAGTGGCTACACCTTC	CASSLFPGQGGSGYTF
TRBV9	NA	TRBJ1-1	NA	TGTGCCAGCAGCGTAGCTCAGGTGAACACTGAAGCTTTCTTT	CASSVAQVNTEAFF
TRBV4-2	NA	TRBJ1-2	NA	TGTGCCAGCAGCCAAAACACCTATGGCTACACCTTC	CASSQNTYGYTF
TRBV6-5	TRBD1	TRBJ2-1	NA	TGTGCCAGCAGTTACGGGACAGGGGGCCAAAATGAGCAGTTCTTC	CASSYGTGGQNEQFF
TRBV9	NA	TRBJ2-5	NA	TGTGCCAGCAGCGCGCTCCCTTGGGGACAAGAGACCCAGTACTTC	CASSALPWGQETQYF
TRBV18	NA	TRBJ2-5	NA	TGTGCCAGCTCACCACCGCGAGACAGGTACCAAGAGACCCAGTACTTC	CASSPPRDRYQETQYF
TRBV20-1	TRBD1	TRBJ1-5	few	TGCAGTGCTTTTTCAACAGGGGAGCATTTT	CSAFSTGEHF
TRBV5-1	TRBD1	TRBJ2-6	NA	TGCGCCAGCAGCCCGCCCGGGACAGCATTCTACTCTGGGGCCAACGTCCTGACTTTC	CASSPPGTAFYSGANVLTF
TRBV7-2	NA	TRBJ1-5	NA	TGTGCCAGCAGCTTAGCAAGAGGGAATCAGCCCCAGCATTTT	CASSLARGNQPQHF
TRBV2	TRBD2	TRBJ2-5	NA	TGTGCCAGCAGGGGGACTAGCGGCCAAGAGACCCAGTACTTC	CASRGTSGQETQYF
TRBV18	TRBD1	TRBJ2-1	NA	TGTGCCAGCTCACCCCCGGGACAGGGAAGGAAGAATGAGCAGTTCTTC	CASSPPGQGRKNEQFF
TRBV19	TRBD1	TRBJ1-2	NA	TGTGCCAGCGAGTCCGCCGCCGGGACAGGGAATTATGGCTACACCTTC	CASESAAGTGNYGYTF
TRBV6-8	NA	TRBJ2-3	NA	TGTGCCAGCAGCCCTCCCAGACACACTAGCACAGATACGCAGTATTTT	CASSPPRHTSTDTQYF
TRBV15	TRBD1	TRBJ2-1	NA	TGTGCCACCAGCGAACAGAAATACAGGGGAGTCTCCTACAATGAGCAGTTCTTC	CATSEQKYRGVSYNEQFF
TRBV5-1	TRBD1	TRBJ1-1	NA	TGCGCCAGCAGCTTGGAGCTCCGACAGGGTCGGACTGAAGCTTTCTTT	CASSLELRQGRTEAFF
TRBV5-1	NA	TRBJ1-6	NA	TGCGCCAGCAGCTTGGCCTCGGGGGGAAAAGCCAGCAATTCACCCCTCCACTTT	CASSLASGGKASNSPLHF
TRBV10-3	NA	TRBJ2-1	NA	TGTGCCATCAGTGTTCGAGGGGATGAGCAGTTCTTC	CAISVRGDEQFF
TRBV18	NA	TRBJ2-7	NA	TGTGCCAGCTCACCAACCAGTGCCTACGAGCAGTACTTC	CASSPTSAYEQYF
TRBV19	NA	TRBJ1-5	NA	TGTGCCAGTAGTATATTAAGACAGCCCCAAGTTTTACCCCAGCATTTT	CASSILRQPQVLPQHF
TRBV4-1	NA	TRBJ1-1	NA	TGCGCCAGCAGCCAGAAGGGGAGCTTTCCCCCTGAAGCTTTCTTT	CASSQKGSFPPEAFF
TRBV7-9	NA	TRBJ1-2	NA	TGTGCCAGCAGCGAACCGGGCAGGGTAGTATATGGCTACACCTTC	CASSEPGRVVYGYTF
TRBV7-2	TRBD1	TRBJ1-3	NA	TGTGCCAGCAGCTCGATACCGACAGGGGGCCACACCATATATTTT	CASSSIPTGGHTIYF
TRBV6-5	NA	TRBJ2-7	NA	TGTGCCAGCAGTTACTCGTTGGGGGGCGAGCAGTACTTC	CASSYSLGGEQYF
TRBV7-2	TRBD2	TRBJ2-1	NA	TGTGCCAGCACCAGCCCCCCGGGGGGTGAGCAGTTCTTC	CASTSPPGGEQFF
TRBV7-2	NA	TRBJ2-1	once	TGTGCCAGCAACATTAACTGGGGGAATGAGCAGTTCTTC	CASNINWGNEQFF
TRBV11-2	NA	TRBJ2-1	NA	TGTGCCAGCAGCTCCGGCCGGAATGAGCAGTTCTTC	CASSSGRNEQFF
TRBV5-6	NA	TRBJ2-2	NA	TGTGCCAGCAGCTTGGAGGGTGGCACCGGGGAGCTGTTTTTT	CASSLEGGTGELFF
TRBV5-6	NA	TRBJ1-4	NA	TGTGCCAGCAGCCCGGACAGCGCAACTAATGAAAAACTGTTTTTT	CASSPDSATNEKLFF
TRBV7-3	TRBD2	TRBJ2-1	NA	TGTGCCAGCAGCTTGTTCGGGGGGTATACCAATGAGCAGTTCTTC	CASSLFGGYTNEQFF
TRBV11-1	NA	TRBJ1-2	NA	TGTGCCAGCAGCTTAGCGATGGACTATGGCTACACCTTC	CASSLAMDYGYTF
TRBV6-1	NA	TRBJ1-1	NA	TGTGCCAGCAGTGAAGGAGTGGGAAACACTGAAGCTTTCTTT	CASSEGVGNTEAFF